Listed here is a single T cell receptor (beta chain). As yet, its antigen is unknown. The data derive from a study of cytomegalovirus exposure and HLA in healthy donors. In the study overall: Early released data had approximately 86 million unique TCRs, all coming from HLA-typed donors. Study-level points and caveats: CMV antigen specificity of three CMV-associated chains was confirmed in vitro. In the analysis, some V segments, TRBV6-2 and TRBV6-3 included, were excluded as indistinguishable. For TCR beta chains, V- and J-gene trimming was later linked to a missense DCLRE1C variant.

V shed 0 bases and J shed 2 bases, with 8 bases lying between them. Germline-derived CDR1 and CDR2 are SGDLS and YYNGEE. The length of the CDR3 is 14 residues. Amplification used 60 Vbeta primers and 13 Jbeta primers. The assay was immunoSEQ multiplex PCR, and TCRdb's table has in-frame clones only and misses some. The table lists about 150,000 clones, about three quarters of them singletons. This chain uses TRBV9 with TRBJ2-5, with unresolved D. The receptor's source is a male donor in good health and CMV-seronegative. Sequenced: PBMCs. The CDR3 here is CASSVGSLQETQYF. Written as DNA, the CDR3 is TGTGCCAGCAGCGTAGGTAGTTTGCAAGAGACCCAGTACTTC.